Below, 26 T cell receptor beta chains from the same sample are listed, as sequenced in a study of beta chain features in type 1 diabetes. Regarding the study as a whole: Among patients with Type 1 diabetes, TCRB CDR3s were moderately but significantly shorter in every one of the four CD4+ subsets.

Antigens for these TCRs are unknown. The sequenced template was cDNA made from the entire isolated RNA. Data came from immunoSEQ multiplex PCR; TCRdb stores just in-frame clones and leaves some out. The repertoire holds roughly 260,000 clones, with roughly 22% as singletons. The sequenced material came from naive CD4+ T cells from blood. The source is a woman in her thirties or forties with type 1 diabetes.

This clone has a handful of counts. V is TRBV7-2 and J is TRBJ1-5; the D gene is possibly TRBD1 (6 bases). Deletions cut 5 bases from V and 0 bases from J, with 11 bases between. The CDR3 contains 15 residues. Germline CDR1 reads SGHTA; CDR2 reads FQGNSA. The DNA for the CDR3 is TGTGCCAGCAGCCCGGGACACACTAGCAATCAGCCCCAGCATTTT. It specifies CASSPGHTSNQPQHF.

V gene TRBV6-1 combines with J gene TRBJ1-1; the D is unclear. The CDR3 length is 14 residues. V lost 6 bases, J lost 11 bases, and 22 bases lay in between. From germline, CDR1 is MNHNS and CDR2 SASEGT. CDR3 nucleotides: TGTGCCAGCAGAACCACCACCGACATCCCCTTGGCTTTCTTT. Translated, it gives CASRTTTDIPLAFF.

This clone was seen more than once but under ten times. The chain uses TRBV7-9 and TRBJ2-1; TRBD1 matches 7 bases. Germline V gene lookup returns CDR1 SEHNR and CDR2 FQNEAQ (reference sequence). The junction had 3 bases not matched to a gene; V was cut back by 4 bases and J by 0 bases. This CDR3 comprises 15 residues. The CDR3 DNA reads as TGTGCCAGCAGCTCGACAGGGAGCTCCTACAATGAGCAGTTCTTC. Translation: CASSSTGSSYNEQFF.

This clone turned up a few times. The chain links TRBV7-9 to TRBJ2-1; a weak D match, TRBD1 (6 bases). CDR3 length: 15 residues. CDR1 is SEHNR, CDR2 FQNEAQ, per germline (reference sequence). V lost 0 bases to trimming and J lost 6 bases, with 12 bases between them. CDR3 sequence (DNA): TGTGCCAGCAGCTTAGCTGTGCCAGGGGTCAATGAGCAGTTCTTC. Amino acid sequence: CASSLAVPGVNEQFF.

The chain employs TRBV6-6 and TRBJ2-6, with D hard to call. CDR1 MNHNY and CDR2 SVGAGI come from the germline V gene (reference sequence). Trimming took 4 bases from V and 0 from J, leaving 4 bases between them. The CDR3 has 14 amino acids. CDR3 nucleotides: TGTGCCAGCAGTTCCGTCTCTGGGGCCAACGTCCTGACTTTC. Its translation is CASSSVSGANVLTF.

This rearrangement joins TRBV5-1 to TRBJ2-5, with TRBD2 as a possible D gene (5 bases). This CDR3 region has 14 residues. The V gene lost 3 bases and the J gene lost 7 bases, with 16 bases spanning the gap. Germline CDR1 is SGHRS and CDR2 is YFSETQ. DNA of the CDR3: TGCGCCAGCAGCTCCCCCGAGGGTTCAGGGACCCAGTACTTC. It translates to CASSSPEGSGTQYF. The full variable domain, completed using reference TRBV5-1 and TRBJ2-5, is KAGVTQTPRYLIKTRGQQVTLSCSPISGHRSVSWYQQTPGQGLQFLFEYFSETQRNKGNFPGRFSGRQFSNSRSEMNVSTLELGDSALYLCASSSPEGSGTQYFGPGTRLLVL.

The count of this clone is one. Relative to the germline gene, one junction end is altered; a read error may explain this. The CDR3 is CSAGRDRVAIF. The DNA for the CDR3 is TGCAGTGCTGGCCGGGACAGGGTGGCGATCTTC. The genes are TRBV20-1 and TRBJ2-1; 9 bases map to TRBD1. CDR3 length: 11 amino acids. Per the germline V gene, CDR1 is DFQATT and CDR2 is SNEGSKA (reference sequence).

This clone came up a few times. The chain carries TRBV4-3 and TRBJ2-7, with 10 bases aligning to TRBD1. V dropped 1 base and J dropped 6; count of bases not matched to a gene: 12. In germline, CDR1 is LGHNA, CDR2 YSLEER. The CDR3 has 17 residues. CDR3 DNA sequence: TGCGCCAGCAGCCAAGTCGCTCCGGGACAGGGGAAGGGCGAGCAGTACTTC. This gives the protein CASSQVAPGQGKGEQYF.

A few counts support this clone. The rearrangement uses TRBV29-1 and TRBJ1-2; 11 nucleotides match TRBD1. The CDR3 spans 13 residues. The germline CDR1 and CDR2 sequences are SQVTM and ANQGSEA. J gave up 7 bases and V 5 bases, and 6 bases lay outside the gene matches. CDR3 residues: CSVTRTGGSGYTF. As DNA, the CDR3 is TGCAGCGTTACCCGGACAGGGGGCAGTGGCTACACCTTC.

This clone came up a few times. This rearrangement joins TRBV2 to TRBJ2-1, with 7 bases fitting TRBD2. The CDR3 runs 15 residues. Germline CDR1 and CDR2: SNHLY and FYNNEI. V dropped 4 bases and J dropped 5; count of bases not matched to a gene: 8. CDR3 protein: CASSVEREGHNEQFF. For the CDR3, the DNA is TGTGCCAGCAGTGTAGAGCGGGAAGGGCACAATGAGCAGTTCTTC.

The CDR3 region has the DNA TGTGCCACCAGCAGAGTAGGGAGCGCCTACAATGAGCAGTTCTTC. Encoded protein: CATSRVGSAYNEQFF. The gene calls are TRBV15 and TRBJ2-1; tentatively, D is TRBD2 (5 bases). Between the trimmed V and J ends, which lost 1 base and 2 bases, there was a span of 9 bases. The CDR3 is made up of 15 amino acids. The germline CDR1 and CDR2 sequences are LNHNV and YYDKDF (reference sequence).

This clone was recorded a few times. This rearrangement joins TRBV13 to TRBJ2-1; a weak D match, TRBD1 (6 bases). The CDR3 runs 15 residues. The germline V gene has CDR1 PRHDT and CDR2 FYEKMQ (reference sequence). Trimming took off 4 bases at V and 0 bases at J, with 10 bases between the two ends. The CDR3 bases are TGTGCCAGCAGCTACAGGGTAGACTCCTACAATGAGCAGTTCTTC. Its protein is CASSYRVDSYNEQFF.

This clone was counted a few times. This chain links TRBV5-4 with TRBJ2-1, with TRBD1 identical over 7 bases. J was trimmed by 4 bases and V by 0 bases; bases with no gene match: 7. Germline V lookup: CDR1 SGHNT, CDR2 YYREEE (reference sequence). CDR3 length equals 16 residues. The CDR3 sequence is CASSLVPRGSYNEQFF. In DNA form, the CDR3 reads TGTGCCAGCAGCTTGGTACCCAGGGGGAGTTACAATGAGCAGTTCTTC.

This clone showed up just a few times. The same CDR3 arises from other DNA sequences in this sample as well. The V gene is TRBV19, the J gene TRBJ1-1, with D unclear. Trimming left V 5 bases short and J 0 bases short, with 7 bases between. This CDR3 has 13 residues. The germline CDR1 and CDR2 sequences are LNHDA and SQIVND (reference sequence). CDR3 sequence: CASSATVNTEAFF. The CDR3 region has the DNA TGTGCCAGTAGTGCCACAGTGAACACTGAAGCTTTCTTT.

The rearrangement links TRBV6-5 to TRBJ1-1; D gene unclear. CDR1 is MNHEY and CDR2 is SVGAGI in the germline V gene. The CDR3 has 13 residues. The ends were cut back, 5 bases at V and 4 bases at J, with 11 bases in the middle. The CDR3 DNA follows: TGTGCCAGCAGTGAAATCTTGAGCACTGAAGCTTTCTTT. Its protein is CASSEILSTEAFF.

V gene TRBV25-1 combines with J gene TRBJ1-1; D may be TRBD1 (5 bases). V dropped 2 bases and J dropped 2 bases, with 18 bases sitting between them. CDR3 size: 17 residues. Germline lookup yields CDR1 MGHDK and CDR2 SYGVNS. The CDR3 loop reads CASSEGGTRRGNTEAFF. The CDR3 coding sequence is TGTGCCAGCAGTGAAGGAGGGACCCGAAGGGGAAACACTGAAGCTTTCTTT.

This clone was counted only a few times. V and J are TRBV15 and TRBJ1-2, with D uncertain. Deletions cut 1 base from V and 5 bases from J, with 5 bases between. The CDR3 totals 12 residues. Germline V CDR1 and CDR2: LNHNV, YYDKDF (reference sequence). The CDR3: CATSRVGYGYTF. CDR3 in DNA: TGTGCCACCAGCAGAGTCGGTTATGGCTACACCTTC.

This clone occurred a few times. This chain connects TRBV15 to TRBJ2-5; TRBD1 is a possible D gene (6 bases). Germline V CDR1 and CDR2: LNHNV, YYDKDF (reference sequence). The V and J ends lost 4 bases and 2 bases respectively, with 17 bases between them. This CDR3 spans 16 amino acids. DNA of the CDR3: TGTGCCACCAGCACCCGATCCACAGGGTTGCAAGAGACCCAGTACTTC. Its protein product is CATSTRSTGLQETQYF.

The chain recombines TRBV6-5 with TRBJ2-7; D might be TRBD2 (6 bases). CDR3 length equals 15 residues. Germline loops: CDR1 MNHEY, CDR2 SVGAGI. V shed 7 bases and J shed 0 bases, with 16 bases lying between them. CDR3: CASTTVAASSYEQYF. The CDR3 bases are TGTGCCAGCACCACTGTAGCGGCATCCTCCTACGAGCAGTACTTC.

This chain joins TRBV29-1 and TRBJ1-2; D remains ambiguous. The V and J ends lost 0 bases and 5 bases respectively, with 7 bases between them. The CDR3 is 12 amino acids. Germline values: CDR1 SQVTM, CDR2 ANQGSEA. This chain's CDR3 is CSVEDRSYGYTF. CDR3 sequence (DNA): TGCAGCGTTGAAGATCGCAGTTATGGCTACACCTTC.

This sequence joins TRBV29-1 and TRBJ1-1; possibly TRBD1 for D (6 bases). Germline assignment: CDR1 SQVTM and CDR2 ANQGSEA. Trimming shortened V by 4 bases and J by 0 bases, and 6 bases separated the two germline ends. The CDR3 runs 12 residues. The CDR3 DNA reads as TGCAGCGTTGGGACAGTGAACACTGAAGCTTTCTTT. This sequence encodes CSVGTVNTEAFF.

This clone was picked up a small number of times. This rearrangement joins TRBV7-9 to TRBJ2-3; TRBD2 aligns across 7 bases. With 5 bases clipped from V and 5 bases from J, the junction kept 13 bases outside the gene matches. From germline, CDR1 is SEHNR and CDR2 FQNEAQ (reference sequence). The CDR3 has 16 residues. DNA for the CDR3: TGTGCCAGCAGCGAAACGGGAGCGGGATCGGAAGATACGCAGTATTTT. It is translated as CASSETGAGSEDTQYF.

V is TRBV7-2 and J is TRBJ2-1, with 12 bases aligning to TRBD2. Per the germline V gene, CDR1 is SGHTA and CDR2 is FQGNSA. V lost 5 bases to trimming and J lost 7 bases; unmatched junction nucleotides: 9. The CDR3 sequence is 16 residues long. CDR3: CASSTETSGSWNEQFF. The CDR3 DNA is TGTGCCAGCAGCACCGAGACTAGCGGGAGTTGGAATGAGCAGTTCTTC.

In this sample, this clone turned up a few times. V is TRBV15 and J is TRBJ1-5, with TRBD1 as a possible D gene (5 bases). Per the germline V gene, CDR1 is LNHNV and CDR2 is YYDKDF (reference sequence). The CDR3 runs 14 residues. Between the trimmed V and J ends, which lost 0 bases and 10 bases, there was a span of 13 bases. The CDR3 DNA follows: TGTGCCACCAGCAGAGAGGGGGGGATAGGCCCCCAGCATTTT. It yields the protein CATSREGGIGPQHF.

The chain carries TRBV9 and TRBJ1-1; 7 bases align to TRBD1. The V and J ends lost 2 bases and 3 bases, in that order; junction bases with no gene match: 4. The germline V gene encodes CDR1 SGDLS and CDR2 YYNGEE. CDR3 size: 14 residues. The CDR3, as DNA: TGTGCCAGCAGCGTGGGACAGCCAGACACTGAAGCTTTCTTT. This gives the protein CASSVGQPDTEAFF.

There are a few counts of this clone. This chain's CDR3 is CAISPGRTEAFF. The DNA for the CDR3 is TGTGCCATCAGTCCCGGTCGCACTGAAGCTTTCTTT. The chain recombines TRBV10-3 with TRBJ1-1; D not certain. CDR3 length equals 12 residues. V lost 5 bases and J 4 bases, leaving 8 bases between the germline ends. In germline, CDR1 is ENHRY, CDR2 SYGVKD.